This entry lists 23 T cell receptor beta chains sequenced from one sample in a study of cytomegalovirus exposure and HLA in healthy donors. In the PCR, 60 Vbeta and 13 Jbeta primers were used. Assay used: immunoSEQ multiplex PCR; TCRdb lists only in-frame clones, some missing. The sample lists some 130,000 clones, 60% to 85% occurring once. The specimen sequenced was PBMCs. These receptors came from a man aged 30 to 39 in good health and CMV-seronegative.

This CDR3 is CASSLRSGRDSYEQYF. Written as DNA, the CDR3 is TGTGCCAGCAGCCTCCGTAGCGGGAGAGACTCCTACGAGCAGTACTTC. This rearrangement joins TRBV27 to TRBJ2-7, with 9 bases aligning to TRBD2. Germline trimming cut 6 bases from V and 0 bases from J; bases unmatched to any gene: 9. The V gene's germline CDR1 is MNHEY and CDR2 SMNVEV (reference sequence). This CDR3 contains 16 residues.

The chain recombines TRBV28 with TRBJ2-1; the match to TRBD2 covers 15 bases. V shed 5 bases and J 5 bases; nucleotides not matched to a gene: 13. The CDR3 covers 19 residues. The germline gives CDR1 MDHEN, CDR2 SYDVKM. In DNA form, the CDR3 reads TGTGCCAGCAGTCCGAGCGGACTAGCGGGGGGGCTATCCGACAATGAGCAGTTCTTC. It is translated as CASSPSGLAGGLSDNEQFF.

The chain has TRBV18 and TRBJ1-2; the match to TRBD1 covers 8 bases. The CDR3 contains 14 residues. In germline, CDR1 is KGHSH, CDR2 LQKENI. The V segment lost 6 bases and the J segment 4 bases; nucleotides outside the gene matches: 7. CDR3: CASSLDRAVYGYTF. The CDR3 DNA follows: TGTGCCAGCTCGCTGGACAGGGCGGTCTATGGCTACACCTTC. Looking up the rest from reference TRBV18 and TRBJ1-2 gives the full variable domain: NAGVMQNPRHLVRRRGQEARLRCSPMKGHSHVYWYRQLPEEGLKFMVYLQKENIIDESGMPKERFSAEFPKEGPSILRIQQVVRGDSAAYFCASSLDRAVYGYTFGSGTRLTVV.

This clone showed up just a few times. The V call is TRBV4-2, the J call TRBJ1-2; the match to TRBD1 covers 7 bases. The CDR3 has 15 residues. The germline CDR1 and CDR2 sequences are LGHNA and YNFKEQ. V trimming: 0 bases; J trimming: 8 bases; junction bases outside the gene matches: 9. As DNA, the CDR3 is TGTGCCAGCAGCCAAGATGGTTCAGGGGGTGAAGGCTACACCTTC. Translated, it gives CASSQDGSGGEGYTF.

This chain links TRBV5-1 with TRBJ2-1, with 11 bases aligning to TRBD2. Germline V lookup: CDR1 SGHRS, CDR2 YFSETQ. The CDR3 loop spans 17 amino acids. Trimming removed 5 bases from V and 9 bases from J; junction bases left unmatched: 16. The CDR3 sequence is CASSPSSSGRPGAEQFF. CDR3 DNA sequence: TGCGCCAGCAGTCCATCCTCTAGCGGGAGGCCTGGGGCTGAGCAGTTCTTC.

The V and J genes are TRBV4-2 and TRBJ1-3; the match to TRBD1 covers 10 bases. The germline V gene has CDR1 LGHNA and CDR2 YNFKEQ. The V gene end was trimmed by 4 bases and the J gene end by 3 bases; junction bases not matched to a gene: 12. The CDR3 length is 18 residues. CDR3 region: CASSPSRDRGLIGNTIYF. CDR3 sequence (DNA): TGTGCCAGCAGCCCGTCCCGGGACAGGGGTCTTATTGGAAACACCATATATTTT.

The chain employs TRBV29-1 and TRBJ1-4; D uncertain. Germline V lookup: CDR1 SQVTM, CDR2 ANQGSEA. The CDR3 has 13 residues. The V end lost 6 bases, the J end lost 6 bases, and 14 bases lay between the germline ends. In DNA, the CDR3 is TGCAGCGTGACTAACCCCGGGGATGAAAAACTGTTTTTT. Protein product: CSVTNPGDEKLFF.

This chain joins TRBV6-5 and TRBJ2-3; 7 bases are a match to TRBD2. Germline loops: CDR1 MNHEY, CDR2 SVGAGI. This CDR3 has 14 amino acids. V gave up 10 bases and J gave up 6 bases; unmatched junction bases: 13. CDR3 bases: TGTGCCATCAACCGGGCGGGAGATGAGGATACGCAGTATTTT. It translates to CAINRAGDEDTQYF.

This clone was seen once. The conserved phenylalanine or tryptophan normally closing the CDR3 is absent here, so this likely arose from a read error. The chain links TRBV5-6 to TRBJ1-2; D is undetermined. CDR1 SGHDT and CDR2 YYEEEE come from the germline V gene. V was shortened by 4 bases and J by 3 bases, with 10 bases between the two germline ends. The CDR3 has 13 residues. DNA for the CDR3: TGTGCCAGCAGCGATAGACGGTACTATGGCTACACCCTC. It is translated as CASSDRRYYGYTL.

The rearrangement uses TRBV6-5 and TRBJ1-2; 8 bases are shared with TRBD1. The CDR3 runs 13 residues. Germline loops: CDR1 MNHEY, CDR2 SVGAGI. This CDR3 reads CAVRTGTDYGYTF. The CDR3 bases are TGTGCTGTCCGGACAGGGACCGACTATGGCTACACCTTC.

V gene TRBV5-5 combines with J gene TRBJ2-7; 13 bases match TRBD2. Germline CDR1 SGHKS, CDR2 YYEKEE (reference sequence). Trimming took 4 bases from V and 8 from J; bases not matched to a gene: 3. The CDR3 totals 13 residues. CDR3 sequence (DNA): TGTGCCAGCAGCACGGGACTAGCGGGGAAGCAGTACTTC. This codes for CASSTGLAGKQYF.

CDR3 nucleotide sequence: TGTGCCAGCAGTACGGACAGGGTCAATTCACCCCTCCACTTT. Protein product: CASSTDRVNSPLHF. The J gene is TRBJ1-6, the V gene TRBV28; TRBD1 matches at 8 bases. Trimming at V came to 5 bases and at J to 7 bases, leaving 4 bases not matched to a gene. The CDR3 runs to 14 residues. Germline V gene lookup returns CDR1 MDHEN and CDR2 SYDVKM.

V is TRBV5-1 and J is TRBJ2-7; TRBD1 might be the D (6 bases). CDR1 is SGHRS and CDR2 is YFSETQ in the germline V gene. This CDR3 is 13 amino acids long. V shed 0 bases and J shed 3 bases, with 7 bases lying between them. Here the CDR3 reads CASSLDRDYEQYF. For the CDR3, the DNA is TGCGCCAGCAGCTTGGACAGGGACTACGAGCAGTACTTC.

V is TRBV28 and J is TRBJ2-7, with 8 positions matching TRBD1. CDR1 and CDR2 (germline): MDHEN, SYDVKM. Germline trimming cut 10 bases from V and 4 bases from J; bases unmatched to any gene: 6. The CDR3 contains 12 residues. This CDR3 reads CAIPDRAYEQYF. The CDR3 DNA reads as TGTGCCATCCCGGACAGGGCATACGAGCAGTACTTC.

This clone was observed a single time. This rearrangement joins TRBV19 to TRBJ1-4, with 7 bases that match TRBD1. V dropped 7 bases and J dropped 4; count of bases not matched to a gene: 12. The CDR3 contains 16 residues. Looked up from germline, CDR1 is LNHDA and CDR2 is SQIVND (reference sequence). CDR3 residues: CASTAGQAAGNEKLFF. CDR3 nucleotides: TGTGCCAGTACCGCCGGACAGGCTGCCGGTAATGAAAAACTGTTTTTT.

The V and J genes are TRBV19 and TRBJ2-6; D is possibly TRBD2 (5 bases). V was cut by 3 bases and J by 0 bases, with 6 bases left in between. Germline values: CDR1 LNHDA, CDR2 SQIVND (reference sequence). The CDR3 sequence is 15 residues long. CDR3 sequence: CASSIRDSGANVLTF. The CDR3 region has the DNA TGTGCCAGTAGTATTCGGGACTCTGGGGCCAACGTCCTGACTTTC.

This sequence joins TRBV9 and TRBJ2-2; 7 positions match TRBD1. CDR1 and CDR2 (germline): SGDLS, YYNGEE. V dropped 2 bases and J dropped 9; count of bases not matched to a gene: 13. The CDR3 contains 16 residues. CDR3 coding DNA: TGTGCCAGCAGCGTTGGATCGACAGGGCAGAACCGGGAGCTGTTTTTT. Its translation: CASSVGSTGQNRELFF. Combining the CDR3 with reference TRBV9 and TRBJ2-2 gives the whole variable domain DSGVTQTPKHLITATGQRVTLRCSPRSGDLSVYWYQQSLDQGLQFLIQYYNGEERAKGNILERFSAQQFPDLHSELNLSSLELGDSALYFCASSVGSTGQNRELFFGEGSRLTVL.

V is TRBV11-2 and J is TRBJ1-2; D possibly corresponds to TRBD1 (6 bases). The CDR3 sequence is 13 residues long. The germline gives CDR1 SGHAT, CDR2 FQNNGV. V shed 8 bases and J shed 0 bases, with 10 bases lying between them. CDR3 coding DNA: TGTGCCAGCGAGGGGGGGGCTAACTATGGCTACACCTTC. Its translation: CASEGGANYGYTF.

The V and J genes are TRBV13 and TRBJ2-3; 8 nucleotides line up with TRBD2. V lost 0 bases and J lost 4; bases outside the gene matches: 9. The CDR3 is 17 amino acids. Germline V gene lookup returns CDR1 PRHDT and CDR2 FYEKMQ (reference sequence). The CDR3 protein is CASSLGDGGAFADTQYF. The DNA of the CDR3 is TGTGCCAGCAGCTTAGGTGACGGGGGGGCTTTCGCAGATACGCAGTATTTT. The full variable domain, its missing parts supplied by reference TRBV13 and TRBJ2-3, is AAGVIQSPRHLIKEKRETATLKCYPIPRHDTVYWYQQGPGQDPQFLISFYEKMQSDKGSIPDRFSAQQFSDYHSELNMSSLELGDSALYFCASSLGDGGAFADTQYFGPGTRLTVL.

The genes are TRBV19 and TRBJ2-2; TRBD2 aligns across 7 bases. Germline V gives CDR1 LNHDA, CDR2 SQIVND (reference sequence). This CDR3 region has 17 residues. J was trimmed by 5 bases and V by 3 bases; bases with no gene match: 12. The CDR3 sequence: CASSMIWSQGGTGELFF. Here the CDR3 DNA reads TGTGCCAGTAGTATGATTTGGTCGCAGGGAGGGACCGGGGAGCTGTTTTTT.

This clone was observed a few times. One base away lies a much larger clone, so this may be a sequencing read error. Additional DNA sequences in this sample encode the identical CDR3. CDR3 residues: CASSYGTGGTEAFF. The CDR3 DNA follows: TGTGCCAGCAGTTACGGGACAGGGGGCACTGAAGCTTTCTTT. V and J are TRBV6-6 and TRBJ1-1; 11 positions agree with TRBD1. This CDR3 has 14 residues. V was pared by 2 bases and J by 4 bases, with 0 bases of the junction left unmatched. Germline V gene sequence: CDR1 MNHNY, CDR2 SVGAGI (reference sequence).

This clone appeared a single time. This chain joins TRBV28 and TRBJ1-2; 7 bases map to TRBD1. V dropped 3 bases and J dropped 2; count of bases not matched to a gene: 6. The CDR3 consists of 15 residues. Germline lookup yields CDR1 MDHEN and CDR2 SYDVKM. The CDR3 protein is CASSFPGTVNYGYTF. As DNA, the CDR3 is TGTGCCAGCAGTTTCCCTGGGACAGTCAACTATGGCTACACCTTC.

The chain joins TRBV4-2 to TRBJ2-5, with D tentatively TRBD2 (5 bases). The ends were cut back, 1 base at V and 5 bases at J, with 14 bases in the middle. Germline V gene sequence: CDR1 LGHNA, CDR2 YNFKEQ. This CDR3 is 15 amino acids long. CDR3 residues: CASSQAGSLRETQYF. The CDR3 coding sequence is TGTGCCAGCAGCCAAGCGGGGTCACTCAGGGAGACCCAGTACTTC.